This T cell receptor (beta chain) was identified during a study of T cells in Graves' hyperthyroidism and ophthalmopathy. RNA transcripts served as the template for amplifying TCR beta CDR3 regions. HTBI primers were the set used in a first-round RT-PCR of the TCR CDR3. Each CDR3 protein gets one entry after TCRdb re-called the multiplex PCR reads with MiXCR. The sample has over 250,000 distinct CDR3 sequences; 25% to 30% are singletons. Newly diagnosed patients aged 18 to 65 had hyperthyroidism of under 2 months' duration. This clonotype was counted at least ten times. Germline-derived CDR1 and CDR2 are DFQATT and SNEGSKA (reference sequence). This CDR3 region has 14 residues. V lost 1 base and J lost 0; bases outside the gene matches: 2.

The sequence derives from a man between 35 and 55 years old with Graves' hyperthyroidism that later progressed to Graves' ophthalmopathy. V gene TRBV20-1 combines with J gene TRBJ1-1; 7 nucleotides line up with TRBD1. The sample taken for sequencing was blood. DNA of the CDR3: TGCAGTGCTAGAGGTGGGACAGTGAACACTGAAGCTTTCTTT. Its translation: CSARGGTVNTEAFF.